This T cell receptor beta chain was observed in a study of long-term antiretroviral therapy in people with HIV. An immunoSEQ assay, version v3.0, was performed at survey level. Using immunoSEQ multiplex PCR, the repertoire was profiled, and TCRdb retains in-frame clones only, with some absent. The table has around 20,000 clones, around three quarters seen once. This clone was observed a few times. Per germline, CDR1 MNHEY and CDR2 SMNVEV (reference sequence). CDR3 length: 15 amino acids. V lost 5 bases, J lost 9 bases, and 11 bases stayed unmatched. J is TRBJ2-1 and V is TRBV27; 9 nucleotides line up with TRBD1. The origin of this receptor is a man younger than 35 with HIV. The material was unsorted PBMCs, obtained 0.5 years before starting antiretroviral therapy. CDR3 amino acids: CASSPGTGRGIEQFF. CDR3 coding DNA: TGTGCCAGCAGTCCCGGGACAGGGAGAGGGATTGAGCAGTTCTTC.